Listed below are T cell receptor beta chains from one sample, sequenced in a study of blood T cell repertoires in COVID-19. Here immunoSEQ multiplex PCR was the method, and the copy in TCRdb shows in-frame clones only, minus some. The table has 35,000 to 50,000 clones, about 80% seen once. The sequencing sample was made of peripheral blood. Receptors were obtained from a woman aged 55-69 years with acute or convalescent COVID-19. CDR3s include the opening cysteine and the closing phenylalanine or tryptophan. The D gene is left open where the match is weak. Only part of the rows carry a size: once, few, many, or a class if the clone is expanded.

J gene	D gene	V gene	clone size	CDR3 DNA	CDR3 protein
TRBJ2-3	TRBD2	TRBV6-2/TRBV6-3	NA	TGTGCCAGCAGCTCTACTAGCGGGGGGCTAACAGATACGCAGTATTTT	CASSSTSGGLTDTQYF
TRBJ2-2	TRBD1	TRBV5-1	NA	TGCGCCAGCAGCGTGGACAGGGGGGATACCGGGGAGCTGTTTTTT	CASSVDRGDTGELFF
TRBJ1-1	NA	TRBV5-1	NA	TGCGCCAGCAGAATACAGGGATTCTTCACTGAAGCTTTCTTT	CASRIQGFFTEAFF
TRBJ1-2	TRBD1	TRBV27	NA	TGTGCCAGCAGTCTTGGGACAGGGGTGGCCTATGGCTACACCTTC	CASSLGTGVAYGYTF
TRBJ2-7	NA	TRBV19	NA	TGTGCCAGTAGTATTCGGACACCCTACGAGCAGTACTTC	CASSIRTPYEQYF
TRBJ1-3	NA	TRBV7-2	NA	TGTGCCAGCAGCGAGATGGTTGCTGCTGGAAACACCATATATTTT	CASSEMVAAGNTIYF
TRBJ2-7	NA	TRBV9	NA	TGTGCCAGCAGCCCTAGGGGGGGGAACGTAATGAACGAGCAGTACTTC	CASSPRGGNVMNEQYF
TRBJ2-7	NA	TRBV25-1	NA	TGTGCCAGCAGTGAATTCGGCACAGGCTACGAGCAGTACTTC	CASSEFGTGYEQYF
TRBJ2-2	NA	TRBV11-3	NA	TGTGCCAGCAGCTTAGGGAGCGGTTTTGGGGAGCTGTTTTTT	CASSLGSGFGELFF
TRBJ2-1	NA	TRBV5-1	NA	TGCGCCAGCAGCGAGCATGCTGAGCAGTTCTTC	CASSEHAEQFF
TRBJ1-5	TRBD1	TRBV19	NA	TGTGCCAGTAGGGGCCTGGTTCCTGGGACAGATCAGCCCCAGCATTTT	CASRGLVPGTDQPQHF
TRBJ2-1	TRBD2	TRBV18	NA	TGTGCCAGCTCACCAGCCCCCGGGACTAGCAATGAGCAGTTCTTC	CASSPAPGTSNEQFF
TRBJ2-5	NA	TRBV6-6	NA	TGTGCCGGTGCGACCCCGCCGGGGGAGACCCAGTACTTC	CAGATPPGETQYF
TRBJ2-7	TRBD1	TRBV7-9	NA	TGTGCCAGCAGCACCCGGACAGGGAACGTATACGAGCAGTACTTC	CASSTRTGNVYEQYF
TRBJ2-5	TRBD1	TRBV5-6	NA	TGTGCCAGCAGCCGCCGACTCGGGACAGTCGAGGAGACCCAGTACTTC	CASSRRLGTVEETQYF
TRBJ2-7	NA	TRBV19	NA	TGTGCCAGTAGCCCCCAGGTGGTGGGTGGCTACGGGCAGTACTTC	CASSPQVVGGYGQYF
TRBJ2-2	NA	TRBV14	few	TGTGCCAGCAGCCCAACTACAGGGCCCGGGGAGCTGTTTTTT	CASSPTTGPGELFF
TRBJ2-1	NA	TRBV24-1	NA	TGTGCCACCAGTCGCGGAAATGAGCAGTTCTTC	CATSRGNEQFF
TRBJ1-2	NA	TRBV5-6	NA	TGTGCCAGCAAACAGGGTCACTATGGCTACACCTTC	CASKQGHYGYTF
TRBJ2-3	NA	TRBV2	NA	TGTGCCAGCAGAGGACAGCTCTATAGCACAGATACGCAGTATTTT	CASRGQLYSTDTQYF
TRBJ2-7	TRBD1	TRBV24-1	NA	TGTGCCACCAGTGACGGACAGGGTGCGGCATGGGCCGAGCAGTACTTC	CATSDGQGAAWAEQYF
TRBJ2-3	TRBD2	TRBV4-1	once	TGCGCCAGCAGCGGACTCGGCAGCGGGGGGAATGCAGATACGCAGTATTTT	CASSGLGSGGNADTQYF
TRBJ1-1	TRBD1	TRBV19	few	TGTGCCAGTATTGGGACAGGGGATGCCACTGAAGCTTTCTTT	CASIGTGDATEAFF
TRBJ1-1	TRBD1	TRBV6-5	NA	TGTGCCACCGAACGGGACAGGAGAGCTTTCTTT	CATERDRRAFF
TRBJ2-7	NA	TRBV30	NA	TGTGCCTGGAGTGTGTCATCGGGAAACGAGCAGTACTTC	CAWSVSSGNEQYF
TRBJ1-2	NA	TRBV5-1	once	TGCGCCAGCAGCCCGGCCTCTGCGGGGGGGGGCTACACCTTC	CASSPASAGGGYTF